Reported below is one T cell receptor beta chain. What it recognizes is unknown. This sample is drawn from a study of tissue T cells after allogeneic stem cell transplantation. Study-wide background: Of the grafts for graft-versus-host disease patients, several were unmodified and three CD34-selected.

General observations from the study: Anatomically similar tissues had similar TCR repertoires within each patient. Motif-based clustering found tissue-specific repertoire signatures shared across patients, though few clones were shared. In patients and mice, blood and spleen missed much of tissue repertoire.

The protocol was immunoSEQ multiplex PCR, while the TCRdb copy is restricted to in-frame clones and leaves out a portion. This table has about 1,000 clones, around two fifths appearing once. The source was stomach tissue, collected at autopsy. The TCR originated in a female patient between 40 and 69 years old with steroid-refractory graft-versus-host disease after an allogeneic stem cell transplant. Some of the T cells might come from the graft donor.

The CDR3 loop reads CASSQDWGTPDTQYF. The CDR3 region has the DNA TGCGCCAGCAGCCAAGATTGGGGGACTCCAGATACGCAGTATTTT. The chain recombines TRBV4-3 with TRBJ2-3; D may be TRBD2 (6 bases). Germline-derived CDR1 and CDR2 are LGHNA and YSLEER. The CDR3 contains 15 residues. The ends were cut back, 0 bases at V and 4 bases at J, with 11 bases in the middle.